This T cell receptor (beta chain) was sequenced for a study of shared clonotypes between healthy human individuals. Note on this clone: Its antigen remains unidentified.

Some clones are missing from TCRdb's copy, which holds only in-frame ones; the method was immunoSEQ multiplex PCR. The profile shows about a million clones, approximately 75% of them singletons. Study results and caveats: Since donors were few, the genetic and exposure-history diversity represented was limited. When compared with the clonotypes that were shared by all four sorted-subset donors, the non-shared clonotypes turned out to have lower generation probabilities.

The germline V gene has CDR1 SQVTM and CDR2 ANQGSEA. Trimming at V came to 7 bases and at J to 7 bases, leaving 9 bases not matched to a gene. The CDR3 extends over 14 amino acids. The study drew its donors from healthy HIV-negative adults without recent acute infections or vaccinations. J is TRBJ2-3 and V is TRBV29-1; 12 nucleotides align to TRBD2. Source material: memory CD4+ T cells from PBMCs. Subset in this sample: CD45RA-negative fraction. The TCR originated in a man younger than 35 in good health. Some clones in this sample may be carry-over from other donors' samples. CDR3 sequence (DNA): TGCAGCGGAGAGCTAGCGGGGGGGTTATATACGCAGTATTTT. It specifies CSGELAGGLYTQYF.